This T cell receptor beta chain was captured in a study of graft-versus-host responses after intestinal transplantation. Study background: In this cohort, recipients had multivisceral, liver-intestinal, or isolated intestinal transplants. Every transplant recipient was induced with anti-thymocyte globulin, then maintained on tacrolimus and steroids for about 3 years.

Findings of the study overall: Some GvH clones appeared in ileal mucosa or blood before recipient bone marrow. Individuals carrying graft-donor T cell macrochimerism showed high graft-versus-host to host-versus-graft clonal ratios in allografts.

In the case of this clone: Its antigen is unknown.

This table comes from immunoSEQ multiplex PCR, and its TCRdb copy is limited to in-frame clones, with some not included. The table has 45,000 to 60,000 clones, over 90% seen once. The trim removed 7 bases at V and 1 base at J, leaving 6 bases unmatched. CDR3 length: 14 residues. Germline V lookup: CDR1 MNHEY, CDR2 SVGAGI. The chain joins TRBV6-5 to TRBJ1-1, with TRBD1 matching over 7 bases. Sequenced material: unstimulated CD4+ T cells sorted from spleen or lymph node cells, taken before transplant. The receptor's source is a human donor who was the organ donor for an intestinal transplant. The CDR3 loop reads CASKYGQENTEAFF. As DNA, the CDR3 is TGTGCCAGCAAATACGGACAGGAGAACACTGAAGCTTTCTTT.